The 27 T cell receptor beta chains presented below share a single source sample, sequenced in a study of blood T cell repertoires in COVID-19 (dated by TCRdb to the early 2020s). The library was built by means of the immunoSEQ multiplex PCR assay. TCRdb obtained this table from immuneACCESS and retained in-frame rearrangements with V and J assigned. These tables miss some clones; where compared with another copy, unresolved V genes account for less than half of the shortfall, and the remainder is unexplained. The sample table records about 310,000 clones; about nine tenths of these occur just once. Of the sample, 8% to 9.5% is held by the ten largest clones. Sequenced input: PBMCs or T cells enriched from blood (not recorded which). The source of these receptors is a woman aged 18-35 years who had recovered from COVID-19.

The chain joins TRBV9 to TRBJ1-4, with 7 bases aligning to TRBD1. CDR1 is SGDLS and CDR2 is YYNGEE in the germline V gene. J was trimmed by 2 bases and V by 4 bases; bases with no gene match: 5. The CDR3 has 15 residues. CDR3 amino acids: CASSPTTGTNEKLFF. The CDR3 DNA is TGTGCCAGCAGCCCGACGACAGGGACTAATGAAAAACTGTTTTTT.

The genes are TRBV28 and TRBJ1-2; 7 positions agree with TRBD1. Per germline, CDR1 MDHEN and CDR2 SYDVKM. This CDR3 is built from 13 residues. With V trimmed by 8 bases and J by 6 bases, 9 bases remained unmatched. CDR3: CASDRQGRHGYTF. CDR3 DNA sequence: TGTGCCAGCGACCGACAGGGTCGGCATGGCTACACCTTC.

The chain uses TRBV30 and TRBJ1-1, with 9 bases aligning to TRBD1. The CDR3 consists of 12 residues. After removal of 6 bases from V and 5 bases from J, the junction contained 4 bases not matched to a gene. Germline values: CDR1 GTSNPN, CDR2 SVGIG (reference sequence). The CDR3 region has the DNA TGTGCCTGTGACAGGGGGAAAACTGAAGCTTTCTTT. It is translated as CACDRGKTEAFF.

The chain combines TRBV12-3 or TRBV12-4 with TRBJ2-3, with TRBD1 matching 7 bases. The CDR3 sequence is 12 residues long. The CDR3 bases are TGTGCAACGACAGGGACAACAGATACGCAGTATTTT. It yields the protein CATTGTTDTQYF.

J is TRBJ2-1 and V is TRBV2; D is perhaps TRBD2 (6 bases). Germline V gene data show CDR1 as SNHLY and CDR2 as FYNNEI. The CDR3 contains 13 residues. V gave up 6 bases and J gave up 0 bases, with 6 bases separating them. The CDR3 sequence is CASSGSSYNEQFF. The CDR3 DNA follows: TGTGCCAGCAGCGGGAGCTCCTACAATGAGCAGTTCTTC. Full variable domain (outside the CDR3, taken from reference TRBV2 and TRBJ2-1): EPEVTQTPSHQVTQMGQEVILRCVPISNHLYFYWYRQILGQKVEFLVSFYNNEISEKSEIFDDQFSVERPDGSNFTLKIRSTKLEDSAMYFCASSGSSYNEQFFGPGTRLTVL.

The V call is TRBV7-3, the J call TRBJ2-1; 10 bases are a match to TRBD2. From germline, CDR1 is SGHTA and CDR2 FQGTGA. This CDR3 spans 18 amino acids. The V gene end was trimmed by 4 bases and the J gene end by 4 bases; junction bases not matched to a gene: 13. This CDR3 reads CASSSLGVTSGAYNEQFF. DNA of the CDR3: TGTGCCAGCAGCTCCCTGGGGGTAACTAGCGGGGCGTACAATGAGCAGTTCTTC. The full variable domain, in which reference TRBV7-3 and TRBJ2-1 provide the parts outside the CDR3, is GAGVSQTPSNKVTEKGKYVELRCDPISGHTALYWYRQSLGQGPEFLIYFQGTGAADDSGLPNDRFFAVRPEGSVSTLKIQRTERGDSAVYLCASSSLGVTSGAYNEQFFGPGTRLTVL.

The chain couples TRBV9 to TRBJ1-2, with a possible D match to TRBD1 (6 bases). The length of the CDR3 is 16 residues. Looked up from germline, CDR1 is SGDLS and CDR2 is YYNGEE. Deletions cut 0 bases from V and 11 bases from J, with 23 bases between. This CDR3 reads CASSVEPRGQGLVYTF. The CDR3 DNA sequence: TGTGCCAGCAGCGTAGAGCCCCGCGGGCAGGGGTTAGTATACACCTTC.

J is TRBJ2-3 and V is TRBV9; 9 bases match TRBD2. The CDR3 spans 19 residues. Germline CDR1 is SGDLS and CDR2 is YYNGEE. Unmatched junction bases numbered 13, after V lost 0 bases and J lost 2 bases. The CDR3 loop is CASSVGRGRGLADTDTQYF. The CDR3 DNA is TGTGCCAGCAGCGTAGGGCGAGGGAGGGGACTAGCTGACACAGATACGCAGTATTTT. The whole variable domain, remainder taken from reference TRBV9 and TRBJ2-3, is DSGVTQTPKHLITATGQRVTLRCSPRSGDLSVYWYQQSLDQGLQFLIQYYNGEERAKGNILERFSAQQFPDLHSELNLSSLELGDSALYFCASSVGRGRGLADTDTQYFGPGTRLTVL.

V usage is TRBV7-2 and J usage is TRBJ1-2, with 8 nucleotides matching TRBD1. The CDR3 consists of 15 residues. CDR1 is SGHTA, CDR2 FQGNSA, per germline. Germline trimming cut 1 base from V and 5 bases from J; bases unmatched to any gene: 6. Written as DNA, the CDR3 is TGTGCCAGCAGCTTAGACGGGGACAGGAGGTATGGCTACACCTTC. This gives the protein CASSLDGDRRYGYTF.

V usage is TRBV2 and J usage is TRBJ2-7; TRBD2 is a possible D gene (7 bases). The CDR3 spans 13 residues. Trimming removed 8 bases from V and 3 bases from J, with 14 bases in between. Germline values: CDR1 SNHLY, CDR2 FYNNEI. CDR3: CASGGGHYYEQYF. The CDR3 DNA reads TGTGCCAGCGGGGGGGGACATTACTACGAGCAGTACTTC.

V usage is TRBV28 and J usage is TRBJ2-3; a possible D gene is TRBD2 (6 bases). Germline V CDR1 and CDR2: MDHEN, SYDVKM. The CDR3 is made up of 15 amino acids. V was pared by 6 bases and J by 3 bases, with 16 bases between. The CDR3, as DNA: TGTGCCAGCAGGGCCACGGGGGTTAAGACAGATACGCAGTATTTT. Protein: CASRATGVKTDTQYF.

The J gene is TRBJ2-2, the V gene TRBV10-3; 10 nucleotides align to TRBD2. Trimming cost V 5 bases and J 6 bases; bases outside gene matches: 6. The germline V gene has CDR1 ENHRY and CDR2 SYGVKD. The CDR3 runs 15 residues. Written as DNA, the CDR3 is TGTGCCATCAGTCAGACTAGCGGGTTGGCCGGGGAGCTGTTTTTT. Its protein product is CAISQTSGLAGELFF.

This clone was observed once. V and J are TRBV28 and TRBJ2-1, with 11 bases fitting TRBD2. V lost 8 bases, J lost 0 bases, and 6 bases stayed unmatched. The CDR3 contains 16 residues. Germline V CDR1 and CDR2: MDHEN, SYDVKM. The CDR3 bases are TGTGCCAGCGGGGTAGCGGGAGGGAGCTCCTACAATGAGCAGTTCTTC. Translated: CASGVAGGSSYNEQFF.

This clone has at least ten counts. The J gene is TRBJ2-1, the V gene TRBV4-1; 12 positions agree with TRBD2. This CDR3 is 19 amino acids long. Germline values: CDR1 MGHRA, CDR2 YSYEKL. Losses at the gene ends were 3 bases for V and 7 bases for J; bases not matched to a gene: 16. CDR3 nucleotides: TGCGCCAGCAGCCACCCCGGCCTAGCGGGAGGGCCACATCTGAATGAGCAGTTCTTC. It codes for CASSHPGLAGGPHLNEQFF.

The V call is TRBV24-1, the J call TRBJ1-1, with TRBD1 identical over 7 bases. Per the germline V gene, CDR1 is KGHDR and CDR2 is SFDVKD. After removal of 9 bases from V and 4 bases from J, the junction contained 10 bases not matched to a gene. The CDR3 sequence is 14 residues long. CDR3 protein: CATQPGGGSTEAFF. For the CDR3, the DNA is TGTGCCACCCAACCAGGGGGAGGCAGCACTGAAGCTTTCTTT.

This chain connects TRBV6-2 or TRBV6-3 to TRBJ1-1; 7 bases map to TRBD1. Germline V gene data show CDR1 as MNHEY and CDR2 as SVGEGT. J was trimmed by 4 bases and V by 2 bases; bases with no gene match: 16. The CDR3 is 18 amino acids. The CDR3 DNA sequence: TGTGCCAGCAGTTACACAGACGGCCGGGACAGCCGGCTCACTGAAGCTTTCTTT. Protein product: CASSYTDGRDSRLTEAFF.

The V and J genes are TRBV19 and TRBJ1-2; possibly TRBD1 for D (6 bases). CDR1 is LNHDA and CDR2 is SQIVND in the germline V gene (reference sequence). V lost 3 bases and J 13 bases, leaving 15 bases between the germline ends. The CDR3 has 12 residues. CDR3 DNA: TGTGCCAGTAGTATTCAGGGGTACGCCCTCACCTTC. This encodes CASSIQGYALTF.

The chain couples TRBV27 to TRBJ2-7; D unresolved. This CDR3 is built from 13 residues. The V gene's germline CDR1 is MNHEY and CDR2 SMNVEV (reference sequence). Trimming shortened V by 3 bases and J by 5 bases, and 11 bases separated the two germline ends. CDR3 in DNA: TGTGCCAGCAGTTTCCAGGTCTTGAACGAGCAGTACTTC. Translating gives CASSFQVLNEQYF.

This chain uses TRBV6-6 with TRBJ1-5; D remains ambiguous. V lost 8 bases and J lost 6, with 14 bases in between. Looked up from germline, CDR1 is MNHNY and CDR2 is SVGAGI (reference sequence). The CDR3 length is 13 residues. This chain's CDR3 is CASAREGGQPQHF. The CDR3 coding sequence is TGTGCCAGCGCGCGGGAGGGCGGTCAGCCCCAGCATTTT.

The chain has TRBV4-3 and TRBJ1-4; no definite D call. In germline, CDR1 is LGHNA, CDR2 YSLEER. The CDR3 loop spans 15 amino acids. V lost 0 bases to trimming and J lost 8 bases, with 13 bases between them. The CDR3 DNA follows: TGCGCCAGCAGCCAAGATGGCGCCAGGTACGAAAAACTGTTTTTT. The encoded protein is CASSQDGARYEKLFF.

The chain joins TRBV7-2 to TRBJ1-2; D is unresolved. Trimming pared 1 base from V and 4 bases from J, leaving 7 bases between. Germline values: CDR1 SGHTA, CDR2 FQGNSA. CDR3 length equals 13 residues. The CDR3 region is CASSLESSYGYTF. The CDR3 DNA reads TGTGCCAGCAGCTTAGAATCCAGCTATGGCTACACCTTC.

The chain couples TRBV27 to TRBJ1-5; 7 nucleotides line up with TRBD1. Trimming cost V 2 bases and J 2 bases; bases outside gene matches: 3. Germline V gene lookup returns CDR1 MNHEY and CDR2 SMNVEV (reference sequence). The CDR3 totals 15 residues. The CDR3 DNA sequence: TGTGCCAGCAGTTTAAACAGGGGTGGCAATCAGCCCCAGCATTTT. Translation gives CASSLNRGGNQPQHF.

The chain has TRBV18 and TRBJ2-7; D may be TRBD1 (5 bases). The CDR3 loop spans 13 amino acids. The V gene lost 5 bases and the J gene lost 2 bases, with 10 bases spanning the gap. Germline loops: CDR1 KGHSH, CDR2 LQKENI. CDR3: CASSSRAAYEQYF. The CDR3 region has the DNA TGTGCCAGCTCATCCAGGGCCGCCTACGAGCAGTACTTC.

The chain links TRBV5-4 to TRBJ1-2; D is uncertain. Trimming removed 0 bases at V and 0 bases at J, with 6 bases between. Germline CDR1 is SGHNT and CDR2 is YYREEE (reference sequence). This CDR3 region has 14 residues. The CDR3 here is CASSLDPANYGYTF. DNA for the CDR3: TGTGCCAGCAGCTTGGATCCGGCTAACTATGGCTACACCTTC.

This clone is a singleton in its sample. The rearrangement joins TRBV28 to TRBJ1-2; 11 bases align to TRBD1. Germline CDR1 is MDHEN and CDR2 is SYDVKM. The CDR3 contains 14 residues. V was pared by 5 bases and J by 7 bases, with 6 bases of the junction left unmatched. The CDR3 bases are TGTGCCAGCAGTGGGGGACAGGGGGTGGGTGGCTACACCTTC. Its translation: CASSGGQGVGGYTF.

CDR3 region: CASALAGDYEQYF. The CDR3 DNA follows: TGCGCCAGCGCCCTAGCGGGAGACTACGAGCAGTACTTC. The chain is built from TRBV5-1 and TRBJ2-7; 10 nucleotides match TRBD2. Germline V CDR1 and CDR2: SGHRS, YFSETQ. The CDR3 loop spans 13 amino acids. The V gene end was trimmed by 7 bases and the J gene end by 3 bases; junction bases not matched to a gene: 4.

This chain connects TRBV5-4 to TRBJ1-1; D is perhaps TRBD1 (5 bases). The V gene's germline CDR1 is SGHNT and CDR2 YYREEE (reference sequence). V was shortened by 4 bases and J by 4 bases, with 17 bases between the two germline ends. The CDR3 runs to 15 residues. CDR3 bases: TGTGCCAGCAGCCACCTACTGACGGGGGGCACTGAAGCTTTCTTT. Its translation: CASSHLLTGGTEAFF.